The rows below give T cell receptor beta chains drawn from one sample of a study of HIV-infected patients and healthy controls. TCRdb passed the 5' RACE reads through MiXCR, listing each CDR3 protein once. This sample has under 70,000 distinct CDR3 sequences, with over 15% found just once. The sequencing sample was made of CD4+ T cells from blood. The origin of the receptors is a human donor in good health. Both conserved end residues are part of each CDR3. Fields, in order: D gene, clone size, J gene, V gene, CDR3 DNA, CDR3 protein. D genes are given only for firm matches. The size of a clone is reported for some rows only, either as once, few or many, or as a class for expanded clones.

D gene: TRBD1; clone size: few; J gene: TRBJ2-2; V gene: TRBV12-3/TRBV12-4; CDR3 DNA: TGTGCCAGCAGTTTAGTAACAGGGGGCACCGGGGAGCTGTTTTTT; CDR3 protein: CASSLVTGGTGELFF
D gene: .; clone size: many; J gene: TRBJ1-1; V gene: TRBV6-2/TRBV6-3; CDR3 DNA: TGTGCCAGCAGTTACGGGGGTTCGTTCACTGAAGCTTTCTTT; CDR3 protein: CASSYGGSFTEAFF
D gene: .; clone size: .; J gene: TRBJ2-7; V gene: TRBV21-1; CDR3 DNA: TGTGCCAGCAGGAGGACAGGGCTAGACTACGAGCAGTACTTC; CDR3 protein: CASRRTGLDYEQYF
D gene: .; clone size: many; J gene: TRBJ2-3; V gene: TRBV29-1; CDR3 DNA: TGCAGCGTTGGCCCAGGGTGGTCAGATACGCAGTATTTT; CDR3 protein: CSVGPGWSDTQYF
D gene: .; clone size: many; J gene: TRBJ1-1; V gene: TRBV7-7; CDR3 DNA: TGTGCTAGCAGCTTGGCCAGGAACACTGAAGCTTTCTTT; CDR3 protein: CASSLARNTEAFF
D gene: TRBD1; clone size: medium-sized; J gene: TRBJ1-5; V gene: TRBV6-5; CDR3 DNA: TGTGCCAGCAGTGAAGGACAGGGGCACCGGCCCCAGCATTTT; CDR3 protein: CASSEGQGHRPQHF
D gene: .; clone size: many; J gene: TRBJ1-2; V gene: TRBV20-1; CDR3 DNA: TGCAGTGCTAGAGGACTGAACTATGGCTACACCTTC; CDR3 protein: CSARGLNYGYTF
D gene: .; clone size: many; J gene: TRBJ1-5; V gene: TRBV28; CDR3 DNA: TGTGCCAGCAGGACAACCCTCAATCAGCCCCAGCATTTT; CDR3 protein: CASRTTLNQPQHF
D gene: TRBD1; clone size: .; J gene: TRBJ1-4; V gene: TRBV2; CDR3 DNA: TGTGCCAGCAGTGAGGGACAGATTAATGAAAAACTGTTTTTT; CDR3 protein: CASSEGQINEKLFF
D gene: TRBD1; clone size: .; J gene: TRBJ1-6; V gene: TRBV3-1; CDR3 DNA: TGTGCCAGCCGGGGACAGGCTGATTCACCCCTCCACTTT; CDR3 protein: CASRGQADSPLHF
D gene: .; clone size: .; J gene: TRBJ2-1; V gene: TRBV7-8; CDR3 DNA: TGTGCCAGCAGCTCCTATACTCGCTCCTACAATGAGCAGTTCTTC; CDR3 protein: CASSSYTRSYNEQFF
D gene: TRBD1; clone size: .; J gene: TRBJ2-5; V gene: TRBV5-1; CDR3 DNA: TGCGCCAGCAGCTCCCCGGACAGGGTGGAGACCCAGTACTTC; CDR3 protein: CASSSPDRVETQYF
D gene: TRBD1; clone size: many; J gene: TRBJ2-1; V gene: TRBV11-2; CDR3 DNA: TGTGCCAGCAGGTTTGACAGGGGGCTTTACAATGAGCAGTTCTTC; CDR3 protein: CASRFDRGLYNEQFF
D gene: TRBD1; clone size: many; J gene: TRBJ1-2; V gene: TRBV6-5; CDR3 DNA: TGTGCCAGCAGCCTACGAGACAGGGATGGCTACACCTTC; CDR3 protein: CASSLRDRDGYTF
D gene: .; clone size: many; J gene: TRBJ1-1; V gene: TRBV18; CDR3 DNA: TGTGCCAGCTCACCAGCTCAGTCGAACACTGAAGCTTTCTTT; CDR3 protein: CASSPAQSNTEAFF
D gene: TRBD1; clone size: .; J gene: TRBJ2-7; V gene: TRBV28; CDR3 DNA: TGTGCCAGCAGTTCTCCGGGACAGGGCCACGAGCAGTACTTC; CDR3 protein: CASSSPGQGHEQYF
D gene: TRBD1; clone size: many; J gene: TRBJ2-7; V gene: TRBV11-3; CDR3 DNA: TGTGCCAGCAGCCCAGGGACAGTATACGAGCAGTACTTC; CDR3 protein: CASSPGTVYEQYF
D gene: .; clone size: many; J gene: TRBJ2-7; V gene: TRBV6-2/TRBV6-3; CDR3 DNA: TGTGCCAGCAGCAAACTTAACGAGCAGTACTTC; CDR3 protein: CASSKLNEQYF
D gene: TRBD1; clone size: .; J gene: TRBJ1-2; V gene: TRBV7-2; CDR3 DNA: TGTGCCAGCAGCTCAAAGGGGGCCCTAAACTATGGCTACACCTTC; CDR3 protein: CASSSKGALNYGYTF
D gene: TRBD1; clone size: many; J gene: TRBJ1-2; V gene: TRBV12-3/TRBV12-4; CDR3 DNA: TGTGCCAGCAGTTCGACAGGGAACTATGGCTACACCTTC; CDR3 protein: CASSSTGNYGYTF
D gene: TRBD1; clone size: .; J gene: TRBJ1-5; V gene: TRBV30; CDR3 DNA: TGTGCCTGGACCCCCTCGAACAGGGGTGATCAGCCCCAGCATTTT; CDR3 protein: CAWTPSNRGDQPQHF
D gene: .; clone size: .; J gene: TRBJ1-2; V gene: TRBV5-1; CDR3 DNA: TGCGCCAGCAGCTTGGGCTCCGGACGATACTATGGCTACACCTTC; CDR3 protein: CASSLGSGRYYGYTF
D gene: .; clone size: many; J gene: TRBJ2-1; V gene: TRBV29-1; CDR3 DNA: TGCAGCGTTGACACCGGGACGAGCTCCTACAATGAGCAGTTCTTC; CDR3 protein: CSVDTGTSSYNEQFF
D gene: TRBD1; clone size: .; J gene: TRBJ1-5; V gene: TRBV6-2/TRBV6-3; CDR3 DNA: TGTGCCAGCAGTTCCAACAGGGGCTATAGCAATCAGCCCCAGCATTTT; CDR3 protein: CASSSNRGYSNQPQHF
D gene: .; clone size: .; J gene: TRBJ2-3; V gene: TRBV11-2; CDR3 DNA: TGTGCCAGCAGCTTAGCGGGATATGGAACAGATACGCAGTATTTT; CDR3 protein: CASSLAGYGTDTQYF
D gene: .; clone size: .; J gene: TRBJ1-2; V gene: TRBV12-3/TRBV12-4; CDR3 DNA: TGTGCCAGCAGTTTAACCTGGGCAATAACGGGCTATGGCTACACCTTC; CDR3 protein: CASSLTWAITGYGYTF
D gene: .; clone size: many; J gene: TRBJ2-1; V gene: TRBV7-6; CDR3 DNA: TGTGCCAGCAGCTTAAGGTCCCCTAGGAGCTCCTACAATGAGCAGTTCTTC; CDR3 protein: CASSLRSPRSSYNEQFF
D gene: .; clone size: few; J gene: TRBJ1-1; V gene: TRBV19; CDR3 DNA: TGTGCCACCTTCGATCGGAGGGAAAACACTGAAGCTTTCTTT; CDR3 protein: CATFDRRENTEAFF
D gene: TRBD1; clone size: many; J gene: TRBJ1-1; V gene: TRBV18; CDR3 DNA: TGTGCCAGTACTCAGGGGGTCGACACTGAAGCTTTCTTT; CDR3 protein: CASTQGVDTEAFF
D gene: .; clone size: few; J gene: TRBJ2-6; V gene: TRBV29-1; CDR3 DNA: TGCAGCGTTGAGGGACAAAGCTCTGGGGCCAACGTCCTGACTTTC; CDR3 protein: CSVEGQSSGANVLTF
D gene: .; clone size: .; J gene: TRBJ2-5; V gene: TRBV18; CDR3 DNA: TGTGCCAGCTCACCCCGTAACGTCCAAGAGACCCAGTCCTTC; CDR3 protein: CASSPRNVQETQSF
D gene: TRBD1; clone size: .; J gene: TRBJ1-2; V gene: TRBV7-2; CDR3 DNA: TGTGCCAGCAGGCTCCACACAGGGGGCGCTAACTATGGCTACACCTTC; CDR3 protein: CASRLHTGGANYGYTF
D gene: .; clone size: .; J gene: TRBJ2-1; V gene: TRBV6-2/TRBV6-3; CDR3 DNA: TGTGCCAGCAGTTACAGCGAGCCTAGGGGAATATACAATGAGCAGTTCTTC; CDR3 protein: CASSYSEPRGIYNEQFF
D gene: .; clone size: few; J gene: TRBJ1-5; V gene: TRBV5-5; CDR3 DNA: TGTGCCAGCAGCTTGGGGCCACCTCAACGGGGTCAGCCCCAGCATTTT; CDR3 protein: CASSLGPPQRGQPQHF
D gene: .; clone size: many; J gene: TRBJ2-3; V gene: TRBV30; CDR3 DNA: TGTGCCTGGAGTAGAGGGACCGACGTCACAGATACGCAGTATTTT; CDR3 protein: CAWSRGTDVTDTQYF
D gene: .; clone size: many; J gene: TRBJ2-1; V gene: TRBV5-1; CDR3 DNA: TGCGCCAGCAGCTCCGGGAGCTCCTACAATGAGCAGTTCTTC; CDR3 protein: CASSSGSSYNEQFF
D gene: .; clone size: many; J gene: TRBJ1-3; V gene: TRBV2; CDR3 DNA: TGTGCCAGCAGTGGAACGGAGAGCTCTGGAAACACCATATATTTT; CDR3 protein: CASSGTESSGNTIYF
D gene: .; clone size: many; J gene: TRBJ2-3; V gene: TRBV12-3/TRBV12-4; CDR3 DNA: TGTGCCAGCAGTGCTAACGGCGCCACAGATACGCAGTATTTT; CDR3 protein: CASSANGATDTQYF
D gene: TRBD1; clone size: .; J gene: TRBJ1-1; V gene: TRBV6-5; CDR3 DNA: TGTGCCAGCAGTGGAAGGACAGGCATGAACACTGAAGCTTTCTTT; CDR3 protein: CASSGRTGMNTEAFF
D gene: .; clone size: medium-sized; J gene: TRBJ2-3; V gene: TRBV20-1; CDR3 DNA: TGCAGTGCTAGAAGAAGGGGCGCGAGGGCAGATACGCAGTATTTT; CDR3 protein: CSARRRGARADTQYF